What follows describes a single T cell receptor beta chain. This sample was taken from a study of control samples from healthy donors and cancer patients. TCRdb's table, derived via immunoSEQ multiplex PCR, lists solely in-frame clones and lacks some. The repertoire holds 70,000 to 80,000 clones, with roughly 80% as singletons. Trimming shortened V by 4 bases and J by 4 bases, and 11 bases separated the two germline ends. The CDR3 has 13 residues. The germline V gene has CDR1 LGHDT and CDR2 YNNKEL (reference sequence). Sequenced: blood. The rearrangement joins TRBV3-1 (or the pseudogene TRBV3-2) to TRBJ2-7, with unresolved D. The receptor's source is a man aged 50 or older in good health. The CDR3 protein is CASSPRGPYEQYF. In DNA, the CDR3 is TGTGCCAGCAGCCCAAGAGGTCCTTACGAGCAGTACTTC.